This T cell receptor (beta chain) was sequenced for a study of blood T cell repertoires in COVID-19. Study-wide context: Samples of COVID-19 (acute and convalescent) were obtained from the United States, Italy and Spain. Nucleic acid was either cDNA or gDNA, and it came from T cells, B-cell-depleted T cells, or PBMCs.

The repertoire was sequenced with immunoSEQ multiplex PCR; TCRdb's copy has only in-frame clones and lacks some. The repertoire holds fewer than 300,000 clones, with approximately 83% as singletons. Worth noting for this clone: Other DNA sequences in this sample translate to the same CDR3.

The V and J ends lost 5 bases and 1 base, in that order; junction bases with no gene match: 4. This CDR3 is built from 14 residues. Germline V lookup: CDR1 MDHEN, CDR2 SYDVKM. This receptor was obtained from a woman in her 50s who had recovered from COVID-19. Sequenced sample: peripheral blood. J is TRBJ1-1 and V is TRBV28; 7 bases agree with TRBD1. The CDR3 sequence: CASSLRQGNTEAFF. DNA of the CDR3: TGTGCCAGCAGTCTACGACAGGGGAACACTGAAGCTTTCTTT.